These 23 T cell receptor beta chains were all obtained from the same sample, sequenced in a study of cytomegalovirus exposure and HLA in healthy donors. 60 Vbeta and 13 Jbeta primers were used in PCR. Profiling relied on immunoSEQ multiplex PCR, and the TCRdb table lists in-frame clones only, not all of them. The table has some 97,000 clones, more than 65% seen once; the top ten hold 0.9% to 1.5%. Sequencing was carried out using PBMCs. The receptor set was obtained from a woman aged 18-35 years in good health and CMV-seronegative.

V and J are TRBV18 and TRBJ2-3; D possibly corresponds to TRBD2 (6 bases). Germline-derived CDR1 and CDR2 are KGHSH and LQKENI. Trimming shortened V by 3 bases and J by 5 bases, and 9 bases separated the two germline ends. The CDR3 contains 13 residues. In DNA, the CDR3 is TGTGCCAGCTCACCTGGGACTGGAGATACGCAGTATTTT. Amino acids: CASSPGTGDTQYF.

This chain joins TRBV9 and TRBJ2-5; no definite D call. The end of the DNA aligns better with TRBJ2-7, so the J call may be wrong. Germline lookup yields CDR1 SGDLS and CDR2 YYNGEE. This CDR3 has 15 amino acids. CDR3 nucleotide sequence: TGTGCCAGCAGCGTAACCAGGTTTTTGTCCTACGAGCAGTACTTC. Protein: CASSVTRFLSYEQYF.

This chain uses TRBV4-1 with TRBJ2-1, with D maybe TRBD1 (5 bases). The CDR3 length is 19 residues. Trimming took 11 bases from V and 4 from J, leaving 33 bases between them. The germline gives CDR1 MGHRA, CDR2 YSYEKL. Here the CDR3 DNA reads TGCGCCGCCGGACCAGGAAGACTTGTTGGGGCCCGCCCGTACAATGAGCAGTTCTTC. It yields the protein CAAGPGRLVGARPYNEQFF.

In its sample, this clone was seen once. This chain connects TRBV9 to TRBJ2-7; tentatively, D is TRBD2 (5 bases). The CDR3 extends over 16 amino acids. Germline CDR1 and CDR2: SGDLS and YYNGEE. V lost 1 base, J lost 4 bases, and 18 bases lay in between. CDR3 amino acids: CASSVSGEGSGYEQYF. The CDR3 bases are TGTGCCAGCAGCGTATCGGGTGAGGGCAGCGGTTACGAGCAGTACTTC.

CDR3 DNA sequence: TGTGCCAGCAGCTTGGTAGAGGGGGCCCAGTACTTC. It specifies CASSLVEGAQYF. This sequence joins TRBV5-8 and TRBJ2-5, with D possibly TRBD1 on 6 matching bases. CDR1 is SGHTS and CDR2 is YDEGEE in the germline V gene. V lost 0 bases, J lost 9 bases, and 9 bases lay in between. CDR3 size: 12 residues.

J is TRBJ2-5 and V is TRBV7-3; TRBD2 matches at 7 bases. Germline CDR1 is SGHTA and CDR2 is FQGTGA. V lost 5 bases, J lost 0 bases, and 3 bases stayed unmatched. The CDR3 extends over 14 amino acids. CDR3 coding DNA: TGTGCCAGCAGCCTCGGGGGGTACCAAGAGACCCAGTACTTC. Its protein product is CASSLGGYQETQYF.

The V and J genes are TRBV7-8 and TRBJ2-2; 9 bases agree with TRBD1. CDR1 SGHVS and CDR2 FQNEAQ come from the germline V gene. Losses at the gene ends were 5 bases for V and 5 bases for J; bases not matched to a gene: 6. This CDR3 region has 15 residues. The CDR3 DNA is TGTGCCAGCAGCCAACAGGGGGCTAAAACCGGGGAGCTGTTTTTT. Protein: CASSQQGAKTGELFF.

The V gene is TRBV6-1, the J gene TRBJ1-5; D remains unclear. The V gene's germline CDR1 is MNHNS and CDR2 SASEGT. V dropped 6 bases and J dropped 4 bases, with 10 bases sitting between them. This CDR3 is built from 13 residues. As DNA, the CDR3 is TGTGCCAGCAGCCGGGCGGGGAATCAGCCCCAGCATTTT. Translating gives CASSRAGNQPQHF.

The chain couples TRBV28 to TRBJ1-5, with 12 bases identical to TRBD1. The CDR3 runs 18 residues. The germline CDR1 and CDR2 sequences are MDHEN and SYDVKM. V trimming: 2 bases; J trimming: 2 bases; junction bases outside the gene matches: 7. CDR3 nucleotide sequence: TGTGCCAGCAGTTTAGGGGACAGGGGGCGCCGGGGCAATCAGCCCCAGCATTTT. Its translation is CASSLGDRGRRGNQPQHF.

The chain uses TRBV7-2 and TRBJ2-2; D not resolved. The CDR3 length is 16 residues. Looked up from germline, CDR1 is SGHTA and CDR2 is FQGNSA. V was pared by 1 base and J by 0 bases, with 9 bases between. The CDR3 is CASSLVPSANTGELFF. The CDR3 DNA is TGTGCCAGCAGCTTAGTCCCCTCAGCGAACACCGGGGAGCTGTTTTTT.

This clone was counted only a few times. The chain uses TRBV4-3 and TRBJ1-1; D is possibly TRBD1 (6 bases). Trimming took 1 base from V and 3 from J, leaving 12 bases between them. The germline gives CDR1 LGHNA, CDR2 YSLEER. This CDR3 comprises 15 residues. CDR3 sequence (DNA): TGCGCCAGCAGCCAAGGTGGGGGCCGGGACACTGAAGCTTTCTTT. This sequence encodes CASSQGGGRDTEAFF.

This clone was counted a few times. This chain connects TRBV7-9 to TRBJ1-4; D ambiguous. This CDR3 has 15 residues. V lost 0 bases and J lost 8, with 13 bases in between. Germline-derived CDR1 and CDR2 are SEHNR and FQNEAQ (reference sequence). DNA for the CDR3: TGTGCCAGCAGCTTAGCGCCCGGGGTCGTGGAAAAACTGTTTTTT. Its translation is CASSLAPGVVEKLFF.

The V call is TRBV2, the J call TRBJ2-2; D perhaps matches TRBD2 (5 bases). The V gene's germline CDR1 is SNHLY and CDR2 FYNNEI. This CDR3 region has 18 residues. The germline V and J ends were trimmed by 2 bases and 0 bases, with 16 bases remaining between them. The CDR3, as DNA: TGTGCCAGCAGTGAACCCACCGGGGAGTACGCGAACACCGGGGAGCTGTTTTTT. This translates into CASSEPTGEYANTGELFF.

The rearrangement uses TRBV7-9 and TRBJ2-1; the match to TRBD1 covers 7 bases. This CDR3 region has 15 residues. Germline lookup yields CDR1 SEHNR and CDR2 FQNEAQ (reference sequence). Trimming at V came to 6 bases and at J to 5 bases, leaving 10 bases not matched to a gene. CDR3 in amino acids: CASRKGTEPNNEQFF. CDR3 DNA: TGTGCCAGCAGAAAGGGGACAGAACCTAACAATGAGCAGTTCTTC.

The chain carries TRBV27 and TRBJ1-5, with D uncertain. The CDR3 spans 13 residues. The ends were cut back, 5 bases at V and 4 bases at J, with 9 bases in the middle. The germline CDR1 and CDR2 sequences are MNHEY and SMNVEV (reference sequence). The CDR3 protein is CASSPGRNQPQHF. CDR3 sequence (DNA): TGTGCCAGCAGTCCCGGGAGGAATCAGCCCCAGCATTTT.

The rearrangement joins TRBV7-2 to TRBJ2-7, with 8 bases matching TRBD1. V shed 4 bases, J shed 3 bases, and the junction held 8 bases outside the gene matches. The germline V gene encodes CDR1 SGHTA and CDR2 FQGNSA. CDR3 length: 15 residues. CDR3 DNA: TGTGCCAGCAGCTCCCAGGGGGCGCGTGGCTACGAGCAGTACTTC. Its translation: CASSSQGARGYEQYF.

The chain has TRBV5-1 and TRBJ2-2; 9 bases match TRBD2. V lost 5 bases and J lost 6; bases outside the gene matches: 11. There are 16 residues in the CDR3. CDR1 is SGHRS, CDR2 YFSETQ, per germline. CDR3 in DNA: TGCGCCAGCAGTCTTAGCGGGACTAGCCCCCCCGGGGAGCTGTTTTTT. This codes for CASSLSGTSPPGELFF.

The rearrangement uses TRBV27 and TRBJ2-3; TRBD2 matches 9 bases. The J segment lost 2 bases and the V segment lost 2 bases, leaving 2 bases of the junction unmatched. The CDR3 sequence is 15 residues long. The germline V gene has CDR1 MNHEY and CDR2 SMNVEV (reference sequence). The CDR3 protein is CASSLLAGPTDTQYF. CDR3 in DNA: TGTGCCAGCAGTTTACTAGCGGGGCCCACAGATACGCAGTATTTT.

The chain is built from TRBV7-9 and TRBJ1-5; the match to TRBD1 covers 9 bases. Germline CDR1 and CDR2: SEHNR and FQNEAQ (reference sequence). J gave up 7 bases and V 5 bases, and 9 bases lay outside the gene matches. The CDR3 covers 15 residues. Written as DNA, the CDR3 is TGTGCCAGCAGCCCCGGGACAGGGCTCGGACAGCCCCAGCATTTT. It encodes CASSPGTGLGQPQHF.

The chain couples TRBV7-8 to TRBJ1-1; D unresolved. V shed 2 bases and J shed 1 base, with 5 bases lying between them. The CDR3 consists of 13 residues. Germline V gene lookup returns CDR1 SGHVS and CDR2 FQNEAQ. The DNA of the CDR3 is TGTGCCAGCAGCTTAAGACAGAACACTGAAGCTTTCTTT. The encoded protein is CASSLRQNTEAFF. Filled out from reference TRBV7-8 and TRBJ1-1, the complete variable domain reads GAGVSQSPRYKVAKRGQDVALRCDPISGHVSLFWYQQALGQGPEFLTYFQNEAQLDKSGLPSDRFFAERPEGSVSTLKIQRTQQEDSAVYLCASSLRQNTEAFFGQGTRLTVV.

The chain has TRBV27 and TRBJ2-7; 10 positions match TRBD2. The CDR3 has 11 residues. Germline values: CDR1 MNHEY, CDR2 SMNVEV (reference sequence). CDR3 sequence (DNA): TGTGCGAGCGGGGGGGGTCCGGAGCAGTACTTC. Its translation is CASGGGPEQYF.

This sequence joins TRBV5-8 and TRBJ1-4, with D maybe TRBD1 (5 bases). V shed 4 bases and J shed 8 bases, with 15 bases lying between them. Germline V gene lookup returns CDR1 SGHTS and CDR2 YDEGEE. This CDR3 has 14 residues. The CDR3 coding sequence is TGTGCCAGCAGCGGGACGGCCGGGGGGGAAAAACTGTTTTTT. It yields the protein CASSGTAGGEKLFF.

The chain joins TRBV28 to TRBJ2-3, with TRBD2 matching over 7 bases. CDR1 and CDR2 from the germline V gene are MDHEN and SYDVKM. CDR3 length equals 19 residues. Unmatched junction bases numbered 23, after V lost 3 bases and J lost 8 bases. In nucleotides, the CDR3 is TGTGCCAGCAGTTTGGGCATGGGGGAGGGAGGGCTCTTATACGTTACGCAGTATTTT. Its translation is CASSLGMGEGGLLYVTQYF.